This TCR beta chain was captured by sequencing in a study of blood T cell repertoires in COVID-19. The wider study: Acute and convalescent COVID-19 specimens originated in the United States, Italy and Spain. The analysed material was cDNA or gDNA that came from T cells, B-cell-depleted T cells, or PBMCs.

Per the original methods: By means of reference gene primer amplification, nucleated cell counts were estimated. The protocol was immunoSEQ multiplex PCR, while the TCRdb copy is restricted to in-frame clones and leaves out a portion. Clone size and the V and J calls come from that table; the DNA yielded D and trimming. The repertoire includes 200,000 to 300,000 clones, approximately 80% of them detected once, and about 9.1% sits in the top ten. CDR1 MNHEY and CDR2 SMNVEV come from the germline V gene (reference sequence). V lost 5 bases, J lost 4 bases, and 17 bases lay in between. The CDR3 extends over 15 amino acids.

The chain joins TRBV27 to TRBJ1-1; a weak D match, TRBD1 (6 bases). The sequence was collected from a human donor in a cohort sampled during active COVID-19. The sequenced sample was peripheral blood. CDR3 bases: TGTGCCAGCAGTCGACCAACAGGGATGGGCACTGAAGCTTTCTTT. Protein product: CASSRPTGMGTEAFF.